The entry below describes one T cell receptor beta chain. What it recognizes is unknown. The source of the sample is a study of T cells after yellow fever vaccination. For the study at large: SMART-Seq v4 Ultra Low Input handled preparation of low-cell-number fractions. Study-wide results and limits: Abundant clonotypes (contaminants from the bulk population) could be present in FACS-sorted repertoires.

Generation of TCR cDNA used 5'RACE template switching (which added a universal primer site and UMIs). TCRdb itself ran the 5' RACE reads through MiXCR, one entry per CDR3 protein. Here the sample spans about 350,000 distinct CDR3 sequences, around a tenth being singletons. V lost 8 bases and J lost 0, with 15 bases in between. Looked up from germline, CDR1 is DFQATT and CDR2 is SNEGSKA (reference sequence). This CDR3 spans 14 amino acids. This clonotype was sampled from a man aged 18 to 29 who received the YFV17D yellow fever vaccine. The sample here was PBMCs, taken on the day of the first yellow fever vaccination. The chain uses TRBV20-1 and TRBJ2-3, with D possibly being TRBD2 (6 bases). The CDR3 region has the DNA TGCAGTTACGCCTCTCGGGGGAGCACAGATACGCAGTATTTT. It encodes CSYASRGSTDTQYF.